Listed here is a single TCR beta chain. Its antigen is unknown. Base-call qualities are not available, and no considerably larger clone is one nucleotide away. The CDR3 regions of human TCRbeta chains were subjected to immunosequencing. Per the original workflow: Repertoire TCRs were matched against a reference library of SARS-CoV-2-specific TCRs generated with the MIRA antigen-specificity platform. Breadth was defined as the fraction of unique TCRs that were SARS-CoV-2-associated, and depth was defined as the fraction of total T cells that were SARS-CoV-2-associated. Each spike-specific TCR was assigned to its reactive spike region and to a CD4 or CD8 class using the MIRA data. Log10-transformed breadth and depth values were compared by one-way ANOVA with Sidak's multiple comparisons tests. The table was pulled from immuneACCESS by TCRdb, which kept in-frame rearrangements only. Such tables lose some clones; where checked, under half of the loss comes from unresolved V genes, and the rest has no known cause. V, J and clone size derive from that table, while D and trimming were established from the DNA sequence. The sample has about 180,000 clones on record, just under 95% of them singletons. 1% of the sample is in the top ten clones.

This specimen comes from a study of T cell responses to AZD1222 COVID-19 vaccine (dated by TCRdb to the early 2020s). Study-wide context: A total of about 230 trial participants underwent TCR sequencing, of whom roughly 210 received two doses of AZD1222 and about 25 received two doses of the MenACWY control vaccine. Trial participants were enrolled by age into 18-55, 56-69 and 70-plus year subgroups, with approximately 160, 26 and 62 TCR-sequenced participants respectively. Broader findings and caveats from the paper: Conclusions about previously exposed vaccinees are limited because only five to seven AZD1222 recipients were SARS-CoV-2 seropositive at baseline. Nearly half of unique spike-specific TCRs reportedly recognized epitopes outside regions mutated in the B.1.351 and B.1.1.7 variants. In the small 56-69-year group, the increase in depth fell short of significance, most likely because of low power. Vaccine-associated CD4 TCRs spanned the whole spike protein, with dominant responses in regions 160-218 and 743-854. Participants were mostly white British, with more females than males. The authors suggested clonal diversity may have been underestimated. No day 14 peak-response samples were available, so repertoires were characterized only after the peak T cell response. Spike-specific TCR breadth and depth rose significantly after two AZD1222 doses compared with day 0 and with MenACWY recipients.

In the germline V gene (reference sequence), CDR1 corresponds to SGHNT and CDR2 to YYREEE. Its CDR3 holds 16 amino acids, cysteine through phenylalanine. Just the 48-base CDR3 DNA is kept, in frame starting at base 1. After removal of 0 bases from V and 3 bases from J, the junction retains 4 bases not matched to a gene. According to the study, the label for this sample's time point signals: about 28 days (+/-7) after the second vaccine dose. Taken with the paper, the label for treatment or condition translates to: meningococcal conjugate vaccine given as trial control. Vaccinee samples came from UK trials COV001 and COV002, including a single-blind randomized controlled phase 2/3 trial of AZD1222 (ChAdOx1 nCoV-19) in healthy adults. For TCRbeta chain sequencing, PBMC samples from trial participants were taken at day 0 and at day 28 after the second dose.

The V and J genes are TRBV5-4 and TRBJ2-2, with TRBD2 matching 8 junction bases. This sequence was found in an adult who received the MenACWY meningococcal vaccine as a control. The specimen comprised peripheral blood, sampled 28 days after the second dose of the MenACWY control vaccine. CDR3 reads: CASSLVAGGYTGELFF. The sequence in DNA is TGTGCCAGCAGCTTGGTGGCGGGGGGTTACACCGGGGAGCTGTTTTTT.